This TCR beta chain appears in the sequencing data of a study of cytomegalovirus exposure and HLA in healthy donors. The V gene lost 4 bases and the J gene lost 0 bases, with 19 bases spanning the gap. Germline assignment: CDR1 SGHNT and CDR2 YYREEE (reference sequence). CDR3 length: 17 amino acids. A multiplex PCR was run with 60 Vbeta primers and 13 Jbeta primers. The protocol was immunoSEQ multiplex PCR, while the TCRdb copy is restricted to in-frame clones and leaves out a portion. Seen here are 150,000 to 200,000 clones, around 76% observed once, and the top ten hold about 1.3%. Sampled while nominally healthy, donors likely had unrecorded immune exposures. The study's findings and limits: Other equally common chains were less clonally expanded than HLA-associated TCR beta chains, a later analysis showed. Roughly uniform depth of sequencing across donors was assumed in presence/absence analyses.

In the case of this clone: Its antigen is still unknown.

The rearrangement joins TRBV5-4 to TRBJ1-2; a possible D gene is TRBD1 (6 bases). The specimen sequenced was PBMCs. The receptor was isolated from a man aged 55-75 years in good health and CMV-seronegative. The CDR3, as DNA: TGTGCCAGCAGCCCAATGAAGGGGGTCCCGTCTAACTATGGCTACACCTTC. It codes for CASSPMKGVPSNYGYTF. The whole variable domain, filled in from reference TRBV5-4 and TRBJ1-2, reads ETGVTQSPTHLIKTRGQQVTLRCSSQSGHNTVSWYQQALGQGPQFIFQYYREEENGRGNFPPRFSGLQFPNYSSELNVNALELDDSALYLCASSPMKGVPSNYGYTFGSGTRLTVV.